This TCR beta chain was identified during a study of T-cell reconstitution after alpha-beta-depleted transplantation in children. V was clipped by 4 bases and J by 5 bases; unmatched bases: 6. The CDR3 covers 14 residues. Germline V gene data show CDR1 as SGHRS and CDR2 as YFSETQ. Unique molecular identifiers tagged the TCRbeta library. Each CDR3 protein gets one entry after TCRdb re-called the PCR reads with MiXCR. Of some 240,000 distinct CDR3 sequences listed, about 8.8% are singletons. This clonotype has a count of ten or more. The chain couples TRBV5-1 to TRBJ1-5, with 7 bases identical to TRBD1. The sequence derives from a human donor who donated a stem cell graft to a child with SCID. Sequenced here: PBMCs from the stem cell graft donor, sampled from the stem cell graft. The CDR3 spells CASSPQGGDQPQHF. For the CDR3, the DNA is TGCGCCAGCAGCCCGCAGGGGGGGGATCAGCCCCAGCATTTT.